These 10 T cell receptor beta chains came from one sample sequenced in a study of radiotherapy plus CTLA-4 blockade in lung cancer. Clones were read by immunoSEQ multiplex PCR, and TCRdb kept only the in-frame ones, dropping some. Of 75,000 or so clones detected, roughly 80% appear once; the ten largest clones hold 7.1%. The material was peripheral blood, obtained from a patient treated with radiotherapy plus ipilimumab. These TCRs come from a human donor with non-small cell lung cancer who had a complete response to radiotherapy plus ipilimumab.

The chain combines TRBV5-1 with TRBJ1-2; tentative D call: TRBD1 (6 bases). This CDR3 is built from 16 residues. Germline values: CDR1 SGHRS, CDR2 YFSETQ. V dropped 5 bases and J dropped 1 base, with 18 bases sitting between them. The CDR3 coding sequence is TGCGCCAGCAGTAATCGGGGGGGGCAGAGTAACTATGGCTACACCTTC. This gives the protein CASSNRGGQSNYGYTF.

CDR3 protein: CASSPDRKQPQHF. CDR3 DNA: TGTGCCAGCAGTCCGGACAGAAAGCAGCCCCAGCATTTT. The chain employs TRBV6-4 and TRBJ1-5; maybe TRBD1 (6 bases). This CDR3 has 13 residues. The germline V gene has CDR1 MRHNA and CDR2 SNTAGT. Trimming removed 5 bases from V and 7 bases from J, with 12 bases in between.

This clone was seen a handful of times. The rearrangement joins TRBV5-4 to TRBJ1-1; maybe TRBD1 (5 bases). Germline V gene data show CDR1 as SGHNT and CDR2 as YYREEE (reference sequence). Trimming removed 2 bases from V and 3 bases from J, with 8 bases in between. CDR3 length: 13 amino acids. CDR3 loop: CASSFKGDTEAFF. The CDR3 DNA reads TGTGCCAGCAGCTTTAAAGGGGACACTGAAGCTTTCTTT. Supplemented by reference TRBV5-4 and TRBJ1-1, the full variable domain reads ETGVTQSPTHLIKTRGQQVTLRCSSQSGHNTVSWYQQALGQGPQFIFQYYREEENGRGNFPPRFSGLQFPNYSSELNVNALELDDSALYLCASSFKGDTEAFFGQGTRLTVV.

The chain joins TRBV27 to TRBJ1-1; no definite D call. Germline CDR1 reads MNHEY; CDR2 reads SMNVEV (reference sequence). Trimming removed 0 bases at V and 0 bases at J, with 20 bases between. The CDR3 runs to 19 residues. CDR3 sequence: CASSLSPPGTRLMNTEAFF. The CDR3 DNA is TGTGCCAGCAGTTTATCGCCTCCGGGAACTCGATTGATGAACACTGAAGCTTTCTTT.

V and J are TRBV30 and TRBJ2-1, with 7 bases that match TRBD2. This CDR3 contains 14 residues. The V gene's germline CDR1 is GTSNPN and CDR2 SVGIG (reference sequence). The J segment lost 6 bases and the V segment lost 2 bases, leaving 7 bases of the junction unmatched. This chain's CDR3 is CAWSPLTSLNEQFF. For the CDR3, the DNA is TGTGCCTGGAGTCCCCTGACTAGCCTCAATGAGCAGTTCTTC.

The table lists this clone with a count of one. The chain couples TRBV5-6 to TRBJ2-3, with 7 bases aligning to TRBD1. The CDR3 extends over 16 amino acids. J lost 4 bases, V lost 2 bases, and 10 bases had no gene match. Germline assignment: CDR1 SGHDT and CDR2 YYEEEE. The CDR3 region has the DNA TGTGCCAGCAGCTTTCAGGGGGTGATCCCAGCAGATACGCAGTATTTT. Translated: CASSFQGVIPADTQYF.

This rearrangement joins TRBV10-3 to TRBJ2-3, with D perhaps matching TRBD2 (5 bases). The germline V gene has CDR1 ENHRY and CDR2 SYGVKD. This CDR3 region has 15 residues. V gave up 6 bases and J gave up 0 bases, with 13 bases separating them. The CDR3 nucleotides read TGTGCCATCAGCCCAGGACTCGCCAGCACAGATACGCAGTATTTT. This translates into CAISPGLASTDTQYF.

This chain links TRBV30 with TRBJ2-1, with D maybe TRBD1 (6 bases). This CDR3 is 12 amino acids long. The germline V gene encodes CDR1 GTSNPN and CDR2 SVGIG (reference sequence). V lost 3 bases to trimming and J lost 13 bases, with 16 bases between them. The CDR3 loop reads CAWRGDTQSQFF. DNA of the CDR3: TGTGCCTGGAGGGGGGACACCCAAAGCCAGTTCTTC.

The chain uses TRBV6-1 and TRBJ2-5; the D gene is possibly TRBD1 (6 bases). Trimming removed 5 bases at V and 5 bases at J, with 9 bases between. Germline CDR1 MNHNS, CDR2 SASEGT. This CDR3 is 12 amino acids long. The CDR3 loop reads CASSTGLETQYF. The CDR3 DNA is TGTGCCAGCAGTACAGGGCTGGAGACCCAGTACTTC.

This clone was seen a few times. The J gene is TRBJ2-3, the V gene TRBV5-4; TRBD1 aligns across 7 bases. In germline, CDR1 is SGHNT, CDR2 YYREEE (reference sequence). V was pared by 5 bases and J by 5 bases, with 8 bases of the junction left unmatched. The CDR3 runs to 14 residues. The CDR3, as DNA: TGTGCCAGCAGAGATCCAGGGGGAATAGATACGCAGTATTTT. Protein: CASRDPGGIDTQYF. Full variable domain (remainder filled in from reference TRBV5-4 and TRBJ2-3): ETGVTQSPTHLIKTRGQQVTLRCSSQSGHNTVSWYQQALGQGPQFIFQYYREEENGRGNFPPRFSGLQFPNYSSELNVNALELDDSALYLCASRDPGGIDTQYFGPGTRLTVL.